These 8 T cell receptor beta chains came from one sample sequenced in a study of cytomegalovirus exposure and HLA in healthy donors. The PCR made use of 60 Vbeta and 13 Jbeta primers. Data came from immunoSEQ multiplex PCR; TCRdb stores just in-frame clones and leaves some out. Here the sample table reports approximately 79,000 clones. The sequencing sample was made of PBMCs. The origin of the receptors is a man in his forties in good health and CMV-seronegative.

The J gene is TRBJ1-2, the V gene TRBV11-2, with 8 bases fitting TRBD1. J gave up 2 bases and V 1 base, and 6 bases lay outside the gene matches. Germline V gene sequence: CDR1 SGHAT, CDR2 FQNNGV. The CDR3 covers 16 residues. The CDR3 loop reads CASSLGQGAGNYGYTF. CDR3 nucleotides: TGTGCCAGCAGCTTAGGGCAGGGGGCCGGGAACTATGGCTACACCTTC.

The J gene is TRBJ2-7, the V gene TRBV9, with 7 bases fitting TRBD2. Germline loops: CDR1 SGDLS, CDR2 YYNGEE. After removal of 0 bases from V and 5 bases from J, the junction contained 5 bases not matched to a gene. This CDR3 has 14 amino acids. The CDR3 nucleotides read TGTGCCAGCAGCGTAGATGCAGGGACTAACGAGCAGTACTTC. This sequence encodes CASSVDAGTNEQYF.

This chain links TRBV7-2 with TRBJ2-2; TRBD1 might be the D (6 bases). V shed 3 bases and J shed 8 bases, with 7 bases lying between them. Germline V gene sequence: CDR1 SGHTA, CDR2 FQGNSA. The CDR3 extends over 12 amino acids. The DNA for the CDR3 is TGTGCCAGCAGCTTCGGGACAGGGGAGCTGTTTTTT. Its protein product is CASSFGTGELFF.

The J gene is TRBJ1-5, the V gene TRBV6-5; no reliable D call. The V and J ends lost 4 bases and 2 bases respectively, with 6 bases between them. Germline loops: CDR1 MNHEY, CDR2 SVGAGI. The CDR3 covers 13 residues. CDR3 bases: TGTGCCAGCAGTTCCGAGGGCAATCAGCCCCAGCATTTT. Its translation is CASSSEGNQPQHF.

Concerning this clone itself: One junction end disagrees with the germline gene, perhaps due to a read error. The V and J genes are TRBV7-9 and TRBJ2-3; D gene unclear. Germline V gene data show CDR1 as SEHNR and CDR2 as FQNEAQ (reference sequence). The CDR3 has 11 amino acids. This CDR3 reads CASSFATEIHF. The CDR3 nucleotides are TGTGCCAGCAGCTTTGCAACTGAGATTCATTTT. The variable domain in full, completed from reference TRBV7-9 and TRBJ2-3, reads DTGVSQNPRHKITKRGQNVTFRCDPISEHNRLYWYRQTLGQGPEFLTYFQNEAQLEKSRLLSDRFSAERPKGSFSTLEIQRTEQGDSAMYLCASSFATEIHFGPGTRLTVL.

The chain links TRBV25-1 to TRBJ2-5, with D unclear. TRBJ2-7 matches the DNA end more closely, so the J call is doubtful. The germline CDR1 and CDR2 sequences are MGHDK and SYGVNS. CDR3 length: 11 residues. CDR3 residues: CASSERYEQYF. In nucleotides, the CDR3 is TGTGCCAGCAGTGAGCGTTACGAGCAGTACTTC.

As to this clone: The conserved phenylalanine or tryptophan is not found at the CDR3 terminus, so this likely reflects a read error. The V gene is TRBV13, the J gene TRBJ1-6, with TRBD1 matching 7 bases. CDR1 and CDR2 (germline): PRHDT, FYEKMQ (reference sequence). The CDR3 covers 15 residues. The J segment lost 5 bases and the V segment lost 7 bases, leaving 8 bases of the junction unmatched. Here the CDR3 DNA reads TGTGCCAGCAACCTCCAGGGGGTTAATAATTCACCCCTCCACCTT. It specifies CASNLQGVNNSPLHL.

CDR3 nucleotides: TGTGCCAGCGCCACCATAGAAGGGGGAATTTCACCCCTCCACTTT. Amino acid sequence: CASATIEGGISPLHF. V and J are TRBV6-5 and TRBJ1-6, with a tentative D call TRBD1 (6 bases). The V and J ends lost 8 bases and 9 bases respectively, with 20 bases between them. The CDR3 length is 15 residues. The germline CDR1 and CDR2 sequences are MNHEY and SVGAGI.